Presented here are 29 T cell receptor beta chains from one specimen sequenced in a study of T cells in tuberculosis. The time point denotes: new active TB diagnosis, blood taken before or within 7 days of starting treatment. TCRdb's table, derived via immunoSEQ multiplex PCR, lists solely in-frame clones and lacks some. In the table there are around 35,000 clones, roughly 90% of which are singletons. The sample here was PBMCs, taken at tuberculosis diagnosis. The receptors shown here come from an adult with tuberculosis.

The chain recombines TRBV28 with TRBJ1-4; D ambiguous. Germline-derived CDR1 and CDR2 are MDHEN and SYDVKM. CDR3 length: 13 residues. V lost 3 bases and J lost 0, with 2 bases in between. This chain's CDR3 is CASSFSTNEKLFF. CDR3 nucleotide sequence: TGTGCCAGCAGTTTCTCAACTAATGAAAAACTGTTTTTT.

The CDR3 here is CAWSYTLGLEQYV. The CDR3 DNA is TGTGCCTGGAGTTACACCCTGGGCCTCGAGCAGTACGTC. The chain uses TRBV30 and TRBJ2-7; D ambiguous. The CDR3 runs 13 residues. With 2 bases removed from V and 6 bases from J, the gap between germline ends came to 14 bases. Germline CDR1 GTSNPN, CDR2 SVGIG (reference sequence).

CDR3 coding DNA: TGTGCCAGCAGTGAGGGGACTGCCGAAGATACGCAGTATTTT. Residues: CASSEGTAEDTQYF. The chain employs TRBV2 and TRBJ2-3, with D maybe TRBD2 (6 bases). V shed 3 bases and J shed 5 bases, with 12 bases lying between them. Germline CDR1 and CDR2: SNHLY and FYNNEI. This CDR3 region has 14 residues.

The V call is TRBV15, the J call TRBJ2-7; a possible D gene is TRBD2 (6 bases). Trimming removed 0 bases at V and 7 bases at J, with 16 bases between. CDR3 length equals 15 residues. Germline V gene lookup returns CDR1 LNHNV and CDR2 YYDKDF (reference sequence). CDR3 region: CATSRDLAGNKEQYF. DNA for the CDR3: TGTGCCACCAGCAGAGATCTGGCGGGGAACAAGGAGCAGTACTTC.

In this sample, this clone turned up once. The gene calls are TRBV6-4 and TRBJ1-1, with D tentatively TRBD1 (5 bases). V gave up 5 bases and J gave up 5 bases, with 12 bases separating them. From germline, CDR1 is MRHNA and CDR2 SNTAGT. CDR3 size: 13 residues. DNA of the CDR3: TGTGCCAGCAGTCCGGGGGAAGCGACTGAAGCTTTCTTT. The encoded protein is CASSPGEATEAFF.

The chain has TRBV19 and TRBJ1-6; 9 nucleotides align to TRBD1. The CDR3 is 14 amino acids. CDR1 and CDR2 from the germline V gene are LNHDA and SQIVND (reference sequence). The V segment lost 4 bases and the J segment 10 bases; nucleotides outside the gene matches: 5. The CDR3 loop is CASSTDRGRSPLHF. CDR3 nucleotide sequence: TGTGCCAGTAGTACGGACAGGGGACGATCACCCCTCCACTTT.

The chain joins TRBV28 to TRBJ2-1; 8 bases line up with TRBD2. The junction had 9 bases not matched to a gene; V was cut back by 2 bases and J by 3 bases. This CDR3 contains 17 residues. Germline CDR1 is MDHEN and CDR2 is SYDVKM. The CDR3 reads CASSLTPGLAGYNEQFF. CDR3 DNA sequence: TGTGCCAGCAGTTTAACCCCCGGGCTAGCGGGCTACAATGAGCAGTTCTTC.

This clone was counted a single time. The chain uses TRBV15 and TRBJ1-4; possible D gene TRBD1, 6 bases. V was trimmed by 1 base and J by 4 bases, leaving 13 bases between them. The CDR3 spans 16 residues. Germline lookup yields CDR1 LNHNV and CDR2 YYDKDF (reference sequence). The CDR3 region has the DNA TGTGCCACCAGCAGAGCCCCCAGGGGACGTAATGAAAAACTGTTTTTT. Its protein product is CATSRAPRGRNEKLFF.

The CDR3 sequence: CASSLETGKSYEQYF. The CDR3 bases are TGTGCCAGCAGCTTAGAAACAGGAAAATCCTACGAGCAGTACTTC. The chain is built from TRBV11-1 and TRBJ2-7; possibly TRBD1 for D (5 bases). The germline V and J ends were trimmed by 1 base and 1 base, with 11 bases remaining between them. The length of the CDR3 is 15 residues. Looked up from germline, CDR1 is SGHAT and CDR2 is FQDESV (reference sequence).

The V and J genes are TRBV10-2 and TRBJ1-5; D is perhaps TRBD1 (5 bases). Per germline, CDR1 WSHSY and CDR2 SAAADI. This CDR3 is built from 15 residues. Trimming stripped 1 base from V and 7 bases from J, with 14 bases between. The CDR3 loop is CASSEFGGGRQPQHF. The CDR3 DNA reads as TGCGCCAGCAGTGAGTTCGGGGGAGGTAGGCAGCCCCAGCATTTT.

The chain links TRBV6-1 to TRBJ2-1; weak D call: TRBD1 (5 bases). V lost 8 bases and J 4 bases, leaving 12 bases between the germline ends. The CDR3 contains 13 residues. Germline V gene sequence: CDR1 MNHNS, CDR2 SASEGT. CDR3 coding DNA: TGTGCCAGCCGGAAGACAGAGTACAATGAGCAGTTCTTC. Translating gives CASRKTEYNEQFF.

The DNA for the CDR3 is TGCGCCAGCAGCTCGGGGACAGGGGGCACCGGGGAGCTGTTTTTT. This sequence encodes CASSSGTGGTGELFF. The chain recombines TRBV5-1 with TRBJ2-2, with 11 bases fitting TRBD1. This CDR3 contains 15 residues. Germline lookup yields CDR1 SGHRS and CDR2 YFSETQ. With V trimmed by 3 bases and J by 4 bases, 2 bases remained unmatched. The full variable domain, in which reference TRBV5-1 and TRBJ2-2 provide the parts outside the CDR3, is KAGVTQTPRYLIKTRGQQVTLSCSPISGHRSVSWYQQTPGQGLQFLFEYFSETQRNKGNFPGRFSGRQFSNSRSEMNVSTLELGDSALYLCASSSGTGGTGELFFGEGSRLTVL.

DNA of the CDR3: TGTGCCAGCAGCCAAGAACCCCCCCCCGGACAGGACCTGAACACTGAAGCTTTCTTT. Protein product: CASSQEPPPGQDLNTEAFF. The J gene is TRBJ1-1, the V gene TRBV4-2; 7 bases map to TRBD1. The germline CDR1 and CDR2 sequences are LGHNA and YNFKEQ. CDR3 length: 19 residues. Trimming at V came to 0 bases and at J to 0 bases, leaving 13 bases not matched to a gene.

CDR3: CASSPQGQPNSPLHF. DNA for the CDR3: TGTGCCAGCAGTCCCCAGGGACAACCTAATTCACCCCTCCACTTT. V gene TRBV27 combines with J gene TRBJ1-6; the D gene is possibly TRBD1 (6 bases). This CDR3 is 15 amino acids long. The ends were cut back, 5 bases at V and 6 bases at J, with 14 bases in the middle. Germline values: CDR1 MNHEY, CDR2 SMNVEV (reference sequence).

The gene calls are TRBV2 and TRBJ1-3; a weak D match, TRBD1 (6 bases). The germline V gene encodes CDR1 SNHLY and CDR2 FYNNEI. The CDR3 loop spans 15 amino acids. Trimming pared 6 bases from V and 0 bases from J, leaving 12 bases between. In DNA, the CDR3 is TGTGCCAGCAGCATGGACAGTTACTCTGGAAACACCATATATTTT. This codes for CASSMDSYSGNTIYF.

This chain connects TRBV6-1 to TRBJ1-5; 7 bases agree with TRBD1. Trimming took 4 bases from V and 6 from J; bases not matched to a gene: 9. Per germline, CDR1 MNHNS and CDR2 SASEGT. This CDR3 comprises 15 residues. CDR3: CASSVYRGGIQPQHF. CDR3 DNA sequence: TGTGCCAGCAGTGTGTACAGGGGCGGGATTCAGCCCCAGCATTTT.

The chain uses TRBV7-3 and TRBJ1-1; no definite D call. The ends were cut back, 5 bases at V and 2 bases at J, with 15 bases in the middle. The germline V gene has CDR1 SGHTA and CDR2 FQGTGA. The CDR3 covers 15 residues. The CDR3 bases are TGTGCCAGCAGCCCTACGGGATCGGGAAACACTGAAGCTTTCTTT. It codes for CASSPTGSGNTEAFF.

The chain combines TRBV11-2 with TRBJ2-7; perhaps TRBD1 as D (5 bases). The CDR3 runs to 14 residues. V lost 1 base, J lost 6 bases, and 13 bases lay in between. CDR1 is SGHAT, CDR2 FQNNGV, per germline. CDR3 bases: TGTGCCAGCAGCTTAGTAATGGGGCCTGGCGAGCAGTACGTC. Translating it yields CASSLVMGPGEQYV.

The V and J genes are TRBV4-3 and TRBJ2-7; TRBD1 is a possible D gene (6 bases). The CDR3 extends over 13 amino acids. V dropped 0 bases and J dropped 7 bases, with 10 bases sitting between them. CDR1 LGHNA and CDR2 YSLEER come from the germline V gene. The CDR3 reads CASSQDTGREQYF. The CDR3 nucleotides are TGCGCCAGCAGCCAAGATACAGGGCGTGAGCAGTACTTC.

V usage is TRBV4-3 and J usage is TRBJ2-1; 7 nucleotides agree with TRBD2. CDR1 is LGHNA and CDR2 is YSLEER in the germline V gene. V lost 3 bases to trimming and J lost 0 bases; unmatched junction nucleotides: 11. The CDR3 is made up of 18 amino acids. This CDR3 reads CASSHSWGGESSYNEQFF. CDR3 coding DNA: TGCGCCAGCAGCCACTCATGGGGAGGGGAAAGCTCCTACAATGAGCAGTTCTTC.

This chain uses TRBV4-2 with TRBJ2-1; 7 bases line up with TRBD2. The V and J ends lost 8 bases and 7 bases, in that order; junction bases with no gene match: 5. CDR1 and CDR2 (germline): LGHNA, YNFKEQ. This CDR3 is built from 12 residues. CDR3 DNA: TGTGCCAGCCTTTCCGGGGGGAATGAGCAGTTCTTC. It yields the protein CASLSGGNEQFF.

V gene TRBV10-1 combines with J gene TRBJ2-5, with 7 positions matching TRBD2. Losses at the gene ends were 7 bases for V and 9 bases for J; bases not matched to a gene: 17. The CDR3 has 15 amino acids. CDR1 WNHNN and CDR2 SYGVQD come from the germline V gene (reference sequence). The CDR3 loop is CASTRGHHAGRAQYF. In DNA form, the CDR3 reads TGCGCCAGCACCCGAGGGCACCACGCGGGGAGGGCCCAGTACTTC.

The chain links TRBV2 to TRBJ2-3, with 7 nucleotides matching TRBD1. Germline CDR1 SNHLY, CDR2 FYNNEI. The CDR3 length is 15 residues. The J segment lost 0 bases and the V segment lost 5 bases, leaving 5 bases of the junction unmatched. CDR3 sequence: CASSYGQASTDTQYF. The CDR3 coding sequence is TGTGCCAGCAGTTACGGACAGGCTAGCACAGATACGCAGTATTTT.

The genes are TRBV10-1 and TRBJ1-4; the D gene is possibly TRBD1 (5 bases). Deletions cut 0 bases from V and 7 bases from J, with 12 bases between. CDR1 WNHNN and CDR2 SYGVQD come from the germline V gene (reference sequence). The CDR3 has 15 residues. CDR3 region: CASSESQGMGEKLFF. The CDR3 bases are TGCGCCAGCAGTGAGTCTCAGGGCATGGGTGAAAAACTGTTTTTT.

J is TRBJ2-7 and V is TRBV6-4, with TRBD2 identical over 7 bases. CDR3 size: 14 residues. The germline gives CDR1 MRHNA, CDR2 SNTAGT. The V gene end was trimmed by 7 bases and the J gene end by 2 bases; junction bases not matched to a gene: 8. The CDR3 DNA reads TGTGCCAGCACCGAGGGGAGGGTGCCCTACGAGCAGTACGTC. As protein: CASTEGRVPYEQYV.

This clone was seen only a few times. This chain uses TRBV19 with TRBJ2-2; the D gene is possibly TRBD1 (6 bases). Germline V gives CDR1 LNHDA, CDR2 SQIVND (reference sequence). The length of the CDR3 is 15 residues. V dropped 7 bases and J dropped 4 bases, with 16 bases sitting between them. The CDR3 DNA reads as TGTGCCAGTACCCCCCCCACAGGGAGCACCGGGGAGCTGTTTTTT. Translated: CASTPPTGSTGELFF.

The chain carries TRBV5-4 and TRBJ2-1; 10 nucleotides align to TRBD2. The V and J ends lost 3 bases and 8 bases, in that order; junction bases with no gene match: 11. This CDR3 comprises 16 residues. The V gene's germline CDR1 is SGHNT and CDR2 YYREEE (reference sequence). The CDR3 here is CASSSQRGGFMDEQFF. The CDR3 nucleotides read TGTGCCAGCAGCTCACAGCGGGGGGGCTTCATGGATGAGCAGTTCTTC. Combining the CDR3 with reference TRBV5-4 and TRBJ2-1 gives the whole variable domain ETGVTQSPTHLIKTRGQQVTLRCSSQSGHNTVSWYQQALGQGPQFIFQYYREEENGRGNFPPRFSGLQFPNYSSELNVNALELDDSALYLCASSSQRGGFMDEQFFGPGTRLTVL.

The chain is built from TRBV10-3 and TRBJ2-7, with 11 bases matching TRBD2. Trimming took 3 bases from V and 4 from J; bases not matched to a gene: 2. The CDR3 runs to 14 residues. Germline loops: CDR1 ENHRY, CDR2 SYGVKD. CDR3 sequence reads: CAISDSSGGYEQYF. The DNA of the CDR3 is TGTGCCATCAGTGACTCTAGCGGGGGGTACGAGCAGTACTTC.

J is TRBJ1-1 and V is TRBV9, with unresolved D. Germline V gene data show CDR1 as SGDLS and CDR2 as YYNGEE. Trimming removed 0 bases from V and 0 bases from J, with 6 bases in between. The CDR3 runs to 14 residues. The CDR3, as DNA: TGTGCCAGCAGCGTAGGAGGGATGAACACTGAAGCTTTCTTT. Its protein is CASSVGGMNTEAFF.